Below are 21 T cell receptor beta chains sequenced from a single sample in a study of PD-L1 blockade in urothelial cancer. The repertoire was sequenced with immunoSEQ multiplex PCR; TCRdb's copy has only in-frame clones and lacks some. The top ten clones hold about 4% of a sample with under 40,000 clones, about 80% of them seen once. The sample was PBMCs, taken around atezolizumab (anti-PD-L1) treatment. The receptors come from a man aged 70-80 years with urothelial cancer.

The V call is TRBV7-9, the J call TRBJ2-6, with D tentatively TRBD2 (5 bases). This CDR3 contains 15 residues. The ends were cut back, 7 bases at V and 1 base at J, with 11 bases in the middle. In germline, CDR1 is SEHNR, CDR2 FQNEAQ (reference sequence). DNA for the CDR3: TGTGCCAGCATCCCTAGGGAGTCTGGGGCCAACGTCCTGACTTTC. Its translation: CASIPRESGANVLTF.

V gene TRBV29-1 combines with J gene TRBJ2-2; 7 bases match TRBD1. V gave up 3 bases and J gave up 7 bases; unmatched junction bases: 2. CDR3 length: 12 amino acids. Germline assignment: CDR1 SQVTM and CDR2 ANQGSEA. CDR3 residues: CSVETGFGELFF. CDR3 in DNA: TGCAGCGTTGAGACAGGGTTCGGGGAGCTGTTTTTT.

The V call is TRBV18, the J call TRBJ1-1; tentatively, D is TRBD1 (5 bases). The CDR3 length is 16 residues. Germline V gene data show CDR1 as KGHSH and CDR2 as LQKENI. Trimming took 6 bases from V and 1 from J, leaving 18 bases between them. This CDR3 is CASSPLPPGSNTEAFF. CDR3 in DNA: TGTGCCAGCTCCCCTCTCCCCCCAGGGTCGAACACTGAAGCTTTCTTT.

The chain couples TRBV11-3 to TRBJ2-3, with D possibly TRBD2 on 6 matching bases. The CDR3 is 15 amino acids. The ends were cut back, 0 bases at V and 4 bases at J, with 11 bases in the middle. Germline V lookup: CDR1 SGHNT, CDR2 YENEEA. The CDR3: CASSLDGGEADTQYF. CDR3 in DNA: TGTGCCAGCAGCTTAGATGGCGGGGAGGCAGATACGCAGTATTTT.

This clone showed up just once. The chain is built from TRBV27 and TRBJ1-1; 7 bases agree with TRBD1. V dropped 4 bases and J dropped 0; count of bases not matched to a gene: 5. The CDR3 is 15 amino acids. The germline CDR1 and CDR2 sequences are MNHEY and SMNVEV (reference sequence). This chain's CDR3 is CASSSPGTVNTEAFF. For the CDR3, the DNA is TGTGCCAGCAGTTCCCCCGGGACAGTGAACACTGAAGCTTTCTTT.

The chain combines TRBV29-1 with TRBJ1-4; the match to TRBD1 covers 9 bases. The CDR3 sequence is 15 residues long. From germline, CDR1 is SQVTM and CDR2 ANQGSEA. V lost 6 bases and J lost 4; bases outside the gene matches: 9. The CDR3 spells CSVTDRGYSNEKLFF. The DNA for the CDR3 is TGCAGCGTCACGGACAGGGGCTATAGTAATGAAAAACTGTTTTTT.

The rearrangement links TRBV4-3 to TRBJ2-1, with 10 bases lining up with TRBD2. V dropped 0 bases and J dropped 8; count of bases not matched to a gene: 7. Germline V gene sequence: CDR1 LGHNA, CDR2 YSLEER. The CDR3 contains 16 residues. DNA for the CDR3: TGCGCCAGCAGCCAAGAGGTAGCGGGGGGTTGGGATGAGCAGTTCTTC. Translating gives CASSQEVAGGWDEQFF.

The chain couples TRBV7-9 to TRBJ1-3, with D perhaps matching TRBD1 (6 bases). Germline-derived CDR1 and CDR2 are SEHNR and FQNEAQ (reference sequence). The CDR3 loop spans 14 amino acids. Trimming shortened V by 6 bases and J by 1 base, and 10 bases separated the two germline ends. Written as DNA, the CDR3 is TGTGCCAGCAGTACCGACAGGTCTGGAAACACCATATATTTT. Translating it yields CASSTDRSGNTIYF. The full variable domain, completed using reference TRBV7-9 and TRBJ1-3, is DTGVSQNPRHKITKRGQNVTFRCDPISEHNRLYWYRQTLGQGPEFLTYFQNEAQLEKSRLLSDRFSAERPKGSFSTLEIQRTEQGDSAMYLCASSTDRSGNTIYFGEGSWLTVV.

This clone was observed a single time. A read error may produce the germline difference seen at one junction end. This chain joins TRBV5-6 and TRBJ2-2, with D perhaps TRBD1 (5 bases). The CDR3 consists of 13 residues. The germline gives CDR1 SGHDT, CDR2 YYEEEE. CDR3 amino acids: CASSLAGTGELFF. CDR3 bases: TGTGCCAGCAGTTTGGCAGGGACCGGGGAGCTGTTTTTT.

This clone showed up just once. The chain uses TRBV7-9 and TRBJ1-3; D is uncertain. Trimming took 1 base from V and 0 from J, leaving 10 bases between them. Germline lookup yields CDR1 SEHNR and CDR2 FQNEAQ (reference sequence). The CDR3 totals 16 residues. The CDR3 sequence: CASSLGVQSSGNTIYF. In nucleotides, the CDR3 is TGTGCCAGCAGCTTAGGCGTACAGAGCTCTGGAAACACCATATATTTT.

The chain joins TRBV18 to TRBJ1-1, with 7 bases matching TRBD1. Germline CDR1 reads KGHSH; CDR2 reads LQKENI. J lost 8 bases, V lost 4 bases, and 7 bases had no gene match. This CDR3 region has 13 residues. CDR3 loop: CASSRKQGIEAFF. The CDR3 DNA follows: TGTGCCAGCTCACGAAAACAGGGGATAGAAGCTTTCTTT. Supplemented by reference TRBV18 and TRBJ1-1, the full variable domain reads NAGVMQNPRHLVRRRGQEARLRCSPMKGHSHVYWYRQLPEEGLKFMVYLQKENIIDESGMPKERFSAEFPKEGPSILRIQQVVRGDSAAYFCASSRKQGIEAFFGQGTRLTVV.

The rearrangement uses TRBV7-8 and TRBJ1-1; 11 bases align to TRBD1. Per the germline V gene, CDR1 is SGHVS and CDR2 is FQNEAQ. The V and J ends lost 5 bases and 12 bases, in that order; junction bases with no gene match: 11. The CDR3 runs to 14 residues. The chain's CDR3 is CASSTRTGGAFPFF. The CDR3 bases are TGTGCCAGCAGCACCCGGACAGGGGGCGCGTTTCCTTTCTTT.

The chain joins TRBV27 to TRBJ2-7; 11 bases agree with TRBD2. There are 15 residues in the CDR3. With 3 bases clipped from V and 5 bases from J, the junction kept 6 bases outside the gene matches. CDR1 and CDR2 (germline): MNHEY, SMNVEV (reference sequence). CDR3 sequence: CASSFLLAGVNEQYF. The CDR3 coding sequence is TGTGCCAGCAGTTTTTTACTAGCGGGAGTAAACGAGCAGTACTTC.

The chain combines TRBV19 with TRBJ1-4; TRBD1 aligns across 9 bases. Germline assignment: CDR1 LNHDA and CDR2 SQIVND (reference sequence). CDR3 length equals 16 residues. Trimming removed 5 bases from V and 5 bases from J; junction bases left unmatched: 9. The CDR3 nucleotides are TGTGCCAGTAGTTTGACCTCCGGACAGGGGAATGAAAAACTGTTTTTT. It is translated as CASSLTSGQGNEKLFF.

V is TRBV5-5 and J is TRBJ2-2; 7 bases align to TRBD1. V gave up 7 bases and J gave up 1 base; unmatched junction bases: 7. CDR3 length equals 15 residues. Germline loops: CDR1 SGHKS, CDR2 YYEKEE (reference sequence). This chain's CDR3 is CASDYDRVNTGELFF. The CDR3 DNA is TGTGCCAGCGATTACGACAGGGTGAACACCGGGGAGCTGTTTTTT.

This clone occurred a few times. V usage is TRBV25-1 and J usage is TRBJ1-1; D perhaps matches TRBD1 (6 bases). Germline assignment: CDR1 MGHDK and CDR2 SYGVNS. The CDR3 is 15 amino acids. Trimming took off 5 bases at V and 0 bases at J, with 13 bases between the two ends. The DNA for the CDR3 is TGTGCCAGCAGTTCAGGGGAAATCTTGAACACTGAAGCTTTCTTT. This codes for CASSSGEILNTEAFF. Drawing the rest from reference TRBV25-1 and TRBJ1-1, the complete variable domain is EADIYQTPRYLVIGTGKKITLECSQTMGHDKMYWYQQDPGMELHLIHYSYGVNSTEKGDLSSESTVSRIRTEHFPLTLESARPSHTSQYLCASSSGEILNTEAFFGQGTRLTVV.

This chain connects TRBV10-3 to TRBJ2-1, with TRBD2 matching over 7 bases. Unmatched junction bases numbered 8, after V lost 0 bases and J lost 12 bases. This CDR3 has 14 residues. Per germline, CDR1 ENHRY and CDR2 SYGVKD. CDR3: CAISESSGNPVQFF. The CDR3, as DNA: TGTGCCATCAGTGAGTCAAGCGGGAACCCTGTGCAGTTCTTC.

As DNA, the CDR3 is TGTGCCAGTAGTAGTTTTCTGGGCGGGGATACGCAGTATTTT. Translating it yields CASSSFLGGDTQYF. This chain joins TRBV19 and TRBJ2-3; D perhaps matches TRBD2 (5 bases). Germline V CDR1 and CDR2: LNHDA, SQIVND (reference sequence). V lost 4 bases, J lost 6 bases, and 14 bases lay in between. The CDR3 is 14 residues long.

The V call is TRBV18, the J call TRBJ1-1; 10 nucleotides align to TRBD1. Germline values: CDR1 KGHSH, CDR2 LQKENI. V lost 8 bases and J lost 5; bases outside the gene matches: 5. The CDR3 has 13 residues. The CDR3 DNA follows: TGTGCCAGCCGACAGGGGGCGGAAACTGAAGCTTTCTTT. This translates into CASRQGAETEAFF.

The chain has TRBV5-1 and TRBJ1-1; D may be TRBD1 (5 bases). Germline V lookup: CDR1 SGHRS, CDR2 YFSETQ. CDR3 length: 14 amino acids. The V end lost 2 bases, the J end lost 5 bases, and 13 bases lay between the germline ends. In nucleotides, the CDR3 is TGCGCCAGCAGCTTTAGGGGAGGTGGGACTGAAGCTTTCTTT. Translated, it gives CASSFRGGGTEAFF. Combining the CDR3 with reference TRBV5-1 and TRBJ1-1 gives the whole variable domain KAGVTQTPRYLIKTRGQQVTLSCSPISGHRSVSWYQQTPGQGLQFLFEYFSETQRNKGNFPGRFSGRQFSNSRSEMNVSTLELGDSALYLCASSFRGGGTEAFFGQGTRLTVV.

This chain joins TRBV28 and TRBJ1-2, with 8 bases lining up with TRBD1. The CDR3 loop spans 16 amino acids. V lost 3 bases to trimming and J lost 4 bases; unmatched junction nucleotides: 10. Looked up from germline, CDR1 is MDHEN and CDR2 is SYDVKM. The CDR3 DNA sequence: TGTGCCAGCAGTTTGGATAGGGCAGGGGGCGGCTATGGCTACACCTTC. This encodes CASSLDRAGGGYGYTF.